This is a list of T cell receptor beta chains from one sample in a study of T cell responses to AZD1222 COVID-19 vaccine. Generated by immunoSEQ multiplex PCR, the TCRdb table keeps only in-frame clones and is missing some. Of 250,000 to 300,000 clones in the sample, about 94% were seen once. The input for sequencing was peripheral blood, taken 28 days after the second AZD1222 dose. The receptors here all came from an adult who received the AZD1222 COVID-19 vaccine. Both conserved end residues are part of each CDR3. Each record gives: clone size, J gene, D gene, V gene, CDR3 length, CDR3 protein, CDR3 DNA. A D gene is named only where the DNA matches it firmly. Clone sizes are given selectively: once, few, many, or a class where the clone is expanded.

abundance: NA
j_gene: TRBJ2-1
d_gene: TRBD2
v_gene: TRBV15
len: 16
CDR3aa: CATSIGTSGRYNEQFF
CDR3nt: TGTGCCACCAGCATAGGAACTAGCGGGAGGTACAATGAGCAGTTCTTC

abundance: NA
j_gene: TRBJ2-3
d_gene: NA
v_gene: TRBV5-1
len: 17
CDR3aa: CASSLGAWAGSTDTQYF
CDR3nt: TGCGCCAGCAGCTTGGGGGCGTGGGCGGGAAGCACAGATACGCAGTATTTT

abundance: NA
j_gene: TRBJ2-7
d_gene: TRBD1
v_gene: TRBV11-2
len: 19
CDR3aa: CASSLGAVLQGASYYEQYF
CDR3nt: TGTGCCAGCAGCTTAGGGGCGGTTTTACAGGGGGCTTCCTACTACGAGCAGTACTTC

abundance: NA
j_gene: TRBJ2-1
d_gene: NA
v_gene: TRBV18
len: 16
CDR3aa: CASSLILPTEGNEQFF
CDR3nt: TGTGCCAGCTCACTGATCCTCCCCACCGAGGGCAATGAGCAGTTCTTC

abundance: NA
j_gene: TRBJ2-1
d_gene: NA
v_gene: TRBV18
len: 15
CDR3aa: CASSPQGSSYNEQFF
CDR3nt: TGTGCCAGCTCACCACAGGGAAGCTCCTACAATGAGCAGTTCTTC

abundance: NA
j_gene: TRBJ2-3
d_gene: TRBD2
v_gene: TRBV5-1
len: 15
CDR3aa: CASSLRGGVPDTQYF
CDR3nt: TGCGCCAGCAGCTTGCGGGGGGGCGTGCCAGATACGCAGTATTTT

abundance: NA
j_gene: TRBJ2-7
d_gene: NA
v_gene: TRBV11-3
len: 13
CDR3aa: CASSLNRDYEQYF
CDR3nt: TGTGCCAGCAGCTTGAACAGAGACTACGAGCAGTACTTC

abundance: NA
j_gene: TRBJ2-5
d_gene: NA
v_gene: TRBV6-1
len: 15
CDR3aa: CASSEGAGLEETQYF
CDR3nt: TGTGCCAGCAGTGAAGGGGCGGGGCTAGAGGAGACCCAGTACTTC

abundance: once
j_gene: TRBJ2-1
d_gene: TRBD2
v_gene: TRBV6-5
len: 15
CDR3aa: CASSYGLAGYNEQFF
CDR3nt: TGTGCCAGCAGTTACGGTCTAGCGGGCTACAATGAGCAGTTCTTC

abundance: once
j_gene: TRBJ2-3
d_gene: TRBD2
v_gene: TRBV6-2/TRBV6-3
len: 15
CDR3aa: CASSSLWGGPDTQYF
CDR3nt: TGTGCCAGCAGTTCCCTCTGGGGAGGGCCTGATACGCAGTATTTT

abundance: NA
j_gene: TRBJ2-4
d_gene: TRBD2
v_gene: TRBV18
len: 20
CDR3aa: CASSPKVLAGGFLAKNIQYF
CDR3nt: TGTGCCAGCTCCCCAAAGGTACTAGCGGGAGGTTTTCTAGCCAAAAACATTCAGTACTTC

abundance: NA
j_gene: TRBJ1-5
d_gene: NA
v_gene: TRBV6-1
len: 15
CDR3aa: CASSDGSYSNQPQHF
CDR3nt: TGTGCCAGCAGTGACGGCAGTTATAGCAATCAGCCCCAGCATTTT

abundance: NA
j_gene: TRBJ1-4
d_gene: NA
v_gene: TRBV6-2/TRBV6-3
len: 15
CDR3aa: CASSYGAAGAEKLFF
CDR3nt: TGTGCCAGCAGTTACGGTGCAGCGGGGGCCGAAAAACTGTTTTTT

abundance: NA
j_gene: TRBJ1-2
d_gene: NA
v_gene: TRBV25-1
len: 17
CDR3aa: CASWGTGPKPLSYGYTF
CDR3nt: TGTGCCAGCTGGGGGACTGGACCGAAACCTTTGTCCTATGGCTACACCTTC

abundance: NA
j_gene: TRBJ1-4
d_gene: NA
v_gene: TRBV27
len: 14
CDR3aa: CASSVLGLGEKLFF
CDR3nt: TGTGCCAGCAGTGTCCTAGGGCTTGGGGAAAAACTGTTTTTT

abundance: NA
j_gene: TRBJ2-3
d_gene: TRBD1
v_gene: TRBV7-8
len: 16
CDR3aa: CASSAKGTGVTDTQYF
CDR3nt: TGTGCCAGCAGCGCAAAGGGGACAGGGGTCACAGATACGCAGTATTTT

abundance: NA
j_gene: TRBJ2-2
d_gene: NA
v_gene: TRBV5-1
len: 15
CDR3aa: CASTVQTEGTGELFF
CDR3nt: TGCGCCAGCACTGTCCAGACTGAAGGCACCGGGGAGCTGTTTTTT

abundance: NA
j_gene: TRBJ1-2
d_gene: NA
v_gene: TRBV5-1
len: 15
CDR3aa: CASSYGQNQDYGYTF
CDR3nt: TGCGCCAGCAGCTACGGACAGAACCAGGACTATGGCTACACCTTC

abundance: NA
j_gene: TRBJ2-5
d_gene: TRBD1
v_gene: TRBV6-5
len: 14
CDR3aa: CASSSGQAQETQYF
CDR3nt: TGTGCCAGCAGCTCCGGACAGGCCCAAGAGACCCAGTACTTC

abundance: NA
j_gene: TRBJ2-3
d_gene: NA
v_gene: TRBV5-1
len: 13
CDR3aa: CASSLVRTDTQYF
CDR3nt: TGCGCCAGCAGCTTGGTTAGGACAGATACGCAGTATTTT

abundance: NA
j_gene: TRBJ1-4
d_gene: NA
v_gene: TRBV5-1
len: 14
CDR3aa: CASSLDVRNEKLFF
CDR3nt: TGCGCCAGCAGCTTGGACGTACGGAATGAAAAACTGTTTTTT

abundance: NA
j_gene: TRBJ2-7
d_gene: TRBD1
v_gene: TRBV2
len: 15
CDR3aa: CASSYVPGQGSEQYF
CDR3nt: TGTGCCAGCAGCTACGTCCCGGGACAGGGGAGCGAGCAGTACTTC

abundance: NA
j_gene: TRBJ1-2
d_gene: NA
v_gene: TRBV5-1
len: 13
CDR3aa: CASSPKGVYGYTF
CDR3nt: TGCGCCAGCAGCCCGAAGGGAGTCTATGGCTACACCTTC

abundance: NA
j_gene: TRBJ1-5
d_gene: NA
v_gene: TRBV4-1
len: 13
CDR3aa: CASSPTILQPQHF
CDR3nt: TGCGCCAGCAGCCCTACCATTCTTCAGCCCCAGCATTTT

abundance: NA
j_gene: TRBJ2-7
d_gene: TRBD1
v_gene: TRBV3-1/TRBV3-2
len: 14
CDR3aa: CASSSRTGPYEQYF
CDR3nt: TGTGCCAGCAGCTCTCGGACAGGTCCCTACGAGCAGTACTTC

abundance: NA
j_gene: TRBJ2-7
d_gene: TRBD1
v_gene: TRBV10-3
len: 15
CDR3aa: CAISAPTGTGYEQYF
CDR3nt: TGTGCCATCAGTGCCCCAACCGGGACAGGCTACGAGCAGTACTTC

abundance: once
j_gene: TRBJ1-2
d_gene: NA
v_gene: TRBV5-6
len: 15
CDR3aa: CASSLDPQGGYGYTF
CDR3nt: TGTGCCAGCAGCTTGGATCCCCAGGGAGGCTATGGCTACACCTTC

abundance: NA
j_gene: TRBJ1-1
d_gene: NA
v_gene: TRBV3-1/TRBV3-2
len: 15
CDR3aa: CASSHPTPGGAEAFF
CDR3nt: TGTGCCAGCAGCCACCCGACCCCGGGGGGGGCTGAAGCTTTCTTT

abundance: NA
j_gene: TRBJ2-7
d_gene: TRBD1
v_gene: TRBV4-1
len: 14
CDR3aa: CASSQIGQAYEQYF
CDR3nt: TGCGCCAGCAGCCAAATCGGACAGGCCTACGAGCAGTACTTC

abundance: NA
j_gene: TRBJ1-6
d_gene: TRBD1
v_gene: TRBV9
len: 13
CDR3aa: CASSTGVGSPLHF
CDR3nt: TGTGCCAGCAGCACAGGGGTCGGTTCACCCCTCCACTTT

abundance: NA
j_gene: TRBJ2-1
d_gene: TRBD2
v_gene: TRBV6-5
len: 14
CDR3aa: CASSYSGTSEEQFF
CDR3nt: TGTGCCAGCAGTTACTCAGGGACTAGCGAAGAGCAGTTCTTC

abundance: NA
j_gene: TRBJ1-6
d_gene: TRBD1
v_gene: TRBV2
len: 15
CDR3aa: CASSEWGTGVSPLHF
CDR3nt: TGTGCCAGCAGTGAGTGGGGGACAGGGGTATCACCCCTCCACTTT

abundance: NA
j_gene: TRBJ2-7
d_gene: TRBD1
v_gene: TRBV30
len: 14
CDR3aa: CAWSVGTGRLVQYF
CDR3nt: TGTGCCTGGAGTGTGGGGACAGGTAGGCTAGTGCAGTACTTC

abundance: NA
j_gene: TRBJ2-1
d_gene: TRBD1
v_gene: TRBV9
len: 15
CDR3aa: CASSVGSGQVNEQFF
CDR3nt: TGTGCCAGCAGCGTAGGCTCTGGACAGGTCAATGAGCAGTTCTTC

abundance: NA
j_gene: TRBJ2-1
d_gene: NA
v_gene: TRBV5-6
len: 14
CDR3aa: CASSLRGPYNEQFF
CDR3nt: TGTGCCAGCAGCTTGAGGGGCCCCTACAATGAGCAGTTCTTC

abundance: NA
j_gene: TRBJ2-3
d_gene: NA
v_gene: TRBV7-3
len: 15
CDR3aa: CASSHGPTPPDTQYF
CDR3nt: TGTGCCAGCAGCCACGGGCCTACACCCCCAGATACGCAGTATTTT

abundance: NA
j_gene: TRBJ1-4
d_gene: NA
v_gene: TRBV7-6
len: 15
CDR3aa: CASSLGRSTNEKLFF
CDR3nt: TGTGCCAGCAGCTTAGGGCGCTCAACTAATGAAAAACTGTTTTTT

abundance: NA
j_gene: TRBJ2-7
d_gene: NA
v_gene: TRBV3-1/TRBV3-2
len: 18
CDR3aa: CASSQDPTIKWGSYEQYF
CDR3nt: TGTGCCAGCAGCCAAGATCCTACCATTAAGTGGGGCTCCTACGAGCAGTACTTC

abundance: once
j_gene: TRBJ2-1
d_gene: TRBD2
v_gene: TRBV7-2
len: 17
CDR3aa: CASSLWPSGVPGNEQFF
CDR3nt: TGTGCCAGCAGCTTATGGCCTAGCGGGGTTCCGGGCAATGAGCAGTTCTTC

abundance: few
j_gene: TRBJ1-1
d_gene: NA
v_gene: TRBV28
len: 14
CDR3aa: CATSPPLGSTEAFF
CDR3nt: TGTGCCACCTCCCCCCCTTTGGGGAGCACTGAAGCTTTCTTT

abundance: NA
j_gene: TRBJ1-5
d_gene: TRBD1
v_gene: TRBV6-6
len: 15
CDR3aa: CASSYTGGGNQPQHF
CDR3nt: TGTGCCAGCAGTTATACAGGGGGCGGCAATCAGCCCCAGCATTTT